These 10 T cell receptor beta chains came from one sample sequenced in a study of T cells in Graves' hyperthyroidism and ophthalmopathy. RNA transcripts yielded amplified TCR beta CDR3 regions. The TCR CDR3 was amplified in a first-round RT-PCR using the HTBI primer set. Via MiXCR, TCRdb re-called the multiplex PCR reads, giving one row per CDR3 protein. The profile shows roughly 500,000 distinct CDR3 sequences, around 45% of them singletons. Material for sequencing was peripheral blood or thyroid tissue (not recorded which). Every receptor here comes from an adult woman with Graves' disease, either hyperthyroidism or ophthalmopathy (not recorded which).

This clonotype was observed a few times. The J gene is TRBJ1-5, the V gene TRBV2; D is unclear. V was pared by 3 bases and J by 1 base, with 10 bases between. Germline values: CDR1 SNHLY, CDR2 FYNNEI. There are 15 residues in the CDR3. Here the CDR3 reads CASSDSGRSNQPQHF. CDR3 sequence (DNA): TGTGCCAGCAGTGATAGCGGCAGGAGCAATCAGCCCCAGCATTTT. The whole variable domain, filled in from reference TRBV2 and TRBJ1-5, reads EPEVTQTPSHQVTQMGQEVILRCVPISNHLYFYWYRQILGQKVEFLVSFYNNEISEKSEIFDDQFSVERPDGSNFTLKIRSTKLEDSAMYFCASSDSGRSNQPQHFGDGTRLSIL.

In this sample, this clonotype turned up a few times. The chain recombines TRBV10-3 with TRBJ2-5; D may be TRBD1 (6 bases). Germline assignment: CDR1 ENHRY and CDR2 SYGVKD. This CDR3 comprises 13 residues. The V and J ends lost 2 bases and 5 bases respectively, with 9 bases between them. DNA for the CDR3: TGTGCCATCAGTGAGGAGGGGGATGAGACCCAGTACTTC. It specifies CAISEEGDETQYF.

This chain uses TRBV2 with TRBJ2-1; D is perhaps TRBD1 (5 bases). The germline CDR1 and CDR2 sequences are SNHLY and FYNNEI. V was trimmed by 0 bases and J by 8 bases, leaving 8 bases between them. The CDR3 totals 13 residues. This chain's CDR3 is CASSEAMTDEQFF. The DNA of the CDR3 is TGTGCCAGCAGTGAAGCGATGACAGATGAGCAGTTCTTC.

This clonotype was counted ten times or more. The chain is built from TRBV3-1 and TRBJ2-5; D is ambiguous. V lost 4 bases and J 4 bases, leaving 13 bases between the germline ends. The CDR3 extends over 14 amino acids. The germline CDR1 and CDR2 sequences are LGHDT and YNNKEL (reference sequence). CDR3 residues: CASSLSTLRETQYF. CDR3 bases: TGTGCCAGCAGCCTCTCGACACTACGAGAGACCCAGTACTTC.

The chain links TRBV29-1 to TRBJ1-2; D is unresolved. This CDR3 has 15 residues. The germline gives CDR1 SQVTM, CDR2 ANQGSEA. DNA for the CDR3: TGCAGTGCCGCGTACAGTTTCGGTATAAACTATGGCTACACCTTC. It yields the protein CSAAYSFGINYGYTF.

CDR3 sequence (DNA): TGTGCCAGCAGAGTATCCGGGACCTACGAGCAGTACTTC. This sequence encodes CASRVSGTYEQYF. The rearrangement joins TRBV2 to TRBJ2-7, with a weak D call TRBD2 (5 bases). V was cut by 6 bases and J by 2 bases, with 11 bases left in between. The CDR3 spans 13 residues. The germline V gene encodes CDR1 SNHLY and CDR2 FYNNEI. Full variable domain (rest looked up from reference TRBV2 and TRBJ2-7): EPEVTQTPSHQVTQMGQEVILRCVPISNHLYFYWYRQILGQKVEFLVSFYNNEISEKSEIFDDQFSVERPDGSNFTLKIRSTKLEDSAMYFCASRVSGTYEQYFGPGTRLTVT.

Details on this clonotype: This sequence may be a read error, since a much larger clone differs from it by one base. This chain uses TRBV20-1 with TRBJ2-7; D is possibly TRBD1 (5 bases). Trimming pared 6 bases from V and 3 bases from J, leaving 15 bases between. Germline V gives CDR1 DFQATT, CDR2 SNEGSKA (reference sequence). The CDR3 spans 13 residues. As DNA, the CDR3 is TGCAGTGCGGGGAAGGGGCGAGTCTACGAGCAGTACTTC. It translates to CSAGKGRVYEQYF.

This clonotype was picked up many times. The chain has TRBV7-9 and TRBJ2-2; the D is unclear. The CDR3 has 13 amino acids. Trimming pared 2 bases from V and 3 bases from J, leaving 4 bases between. CDR1 and CDR2 (germline): SEHNR, FQNEAQ (reference sequence). CDR3 protein: CASSLRHTGELFF. The CDR3 coding sequence is TGTGCCAGCAGCTTACGACACACCGGGGAGCTGTTTTTT.

Note on this clonotype: One junction end does not reproduce the germline sequence, and a read error may be involved. This chain joins TRBV9 and TRBJ2-5; D gene ambiguous. The CDR3 has 9 residues. Germline loops: CDR1 SGDLS, CDR2 YYNGEE. CDR3 nucleotides: TGTGCCAGCAGCCTCTCCCCACGGTTC. It yields the protein CASSLSPRF.

There are many counts of this clonotype. The chain couples TRBV7-3 to TRBJ1-2, with D uncertain. There are 14 residues in the CDR3. CDR1 is SGHTA and CDR2 is FQGTGA in the germline V gene. The ends were cut back, 4 bases at V and 1 base at J, with 10 bases in the middle. CDR3 coding DNA: TGTGCCAGCAGCTCTCAGCTCGTTAACTATGGCTACACCTTC. Residues: CASSSQLVNYGYTF.